What follows describes a single T cell receptor (beta chain). The assay was immunoSEQ multiplex PCR, and TCRdb's table has in-frame clones only and misses some. The table shows over 120,000 clones, with 80% to 90% occurring only once. Study members were between about 18 and 95 years old and lived in around 24 US regions. This entry is derived from a study of blood T cell repertoires in COVID-19. The CDR3 runs 15 residues. Material: PBMCs or T cells enriched from blood (not recorded which). The sequence was collected from a man aged 55 to 70 who had recovered from COVID-19. The chain couples TRBV21-1 to TRBJ1-4; the D call of TRBD1 is as the table states it, not checked on the DNA. TRBV21-1 counts as a pseudogene. The CDR3 sequence: CASRRMGQFNEKLFF. As DNA, the CDR3 is TGTGCCAGCAGAAGGATGGGACAGTTTAATGAAAAACTGTTTTTT.